Each of the 22 T cell receptor beta chains below was sequenced from the same sample in a study of T cells in localized non-small cell lung cancer. Repertoires were generated with immunoSEQ multiplex PCR, while TCRdb's copy carries only in-frame clones and drops some. The sample lists some 41,000 clones; around 90% were seen once. Sequenced here: PBMCs, sampled before any cancer treatment. The receptors shown here come from a woman aged 40-75 years with stage II lung adenocarcinoma.

The V gene is TRBV11-3, the J gene TRBJ2-3; no definite D call. The CDR3 covers 12 residues. V lost 1 base to trimming and J lost 6 bases, with 5 bases between them. CDR1 and CDR2 (germline): SGHNT, YENEEA. CDR3 region: CASSLGGDTQYF. Here the CDR3 DNA reads TGTGCCAGCAGCTTAGGCGGTGATACGCAGTATTTT.

This clone has a handful of counts. This chain joins TRBV11-2 and TRBJ2-1; no definite D call. The CDR3 is 15 amino acids. CDR1 is SGHAT and CDR2 is FQNNGV in the germline V gene. Deletions cut 4 bases from V and 0 bases from J, with 10 bases between. The CDR3 coding sequence is TGTGCCAGCAGCTCGACTCTGAGCTCCTACAATGAGCAGTTCTTC. It is translated as CASSSTLSSYNEQFF.

The J gene is TRBJ2-7, the V gene TRBV10-2; the match to TRBD2 covers 16 bases. CDR1 and CDR2 from the germline V gene are WSHSY and SAAADI. V dropped 4 bases and J dropped 9; count of bases not matched to a gene: 18. There are 19 residues in the CDR3. The CDR3 bases are TGCGCCAGCAGTGGAACCGGGACTAGCGGGAGGGCCAGTGTGATCGGGCAGTACTTC. Translation: CASSGTGTSGRASVIGQYF.

This rearrangement joins TRBV28 to TRBJ2-5; TRBD1 is a possible D gene (6 bases). CDR1 MDHEN and CDR2 SYDVKM come from the germline V gene. This CDR3 has 16 amino acids. V lost 6 bases, J lost 7 bases, and 24 bases lay in between. Here the CDR3 DNA reads TGTGCCAGCAGCTTGGCGGACAGCCGGTTGGGGGCGACCCAGTACTTC. It specifies CASSLADSRLGATQYF.

With respect to this clone: The same CDR3 also results from other DNA sequences found in this sample. The rearrangement links TRBV28 to TRBJ2-7; a possible D gene is TRBD1 (5 bases). CDR3 length: 14 residues. The V gene lost 6 bases and the J gene lost 3 bases, with 15 bases spanning the gap. The germline V gene encodes CDR1 MDHEN and CDR2 SYDVKM. CDR3 protein: CASSPFGDSYEQYF. In DNA, the CDR3 is TGTGCCAGCAGCCCCTTTGGCGACAGCTACGAGCAGTACTTC.

The chain couples TRBV29-1 to TRBJ1-1, with D uncertain. Per germline, CDR1 SQVTM and CDR2 ANQGSEA. The CDR3 is 14 amino acids. The V end lost 5 bases, the J end lost 1 base, and 14 bases lay between the germline ends. The CDR3, as DNA: TGCAGCGTTCAACCGGCCCCTTCGAACACTGAAGCTTTCTTT. Residues: CSVQPAPSNTEAFF.

Here the CDR3 DNA reads TGCGCCAGCGAAGGCCGGAACACCGGGGAGCTGTTTTTT. Protein: CASEGRNTGELFF. The V gene is TRBV5-1, the J gene TRBJ2-2, with D hard to call. CDR1 and CDR2 (germline): SGHRS, YFSETQ. The CDR3 is 13 amino acids. V gave up 7 bases and J gave up 1 base, with 8 bases separating them.

V gene TRBV6-5 combines with J gene TRBJ2-2; 7 bases map to TRBD1. Losses at the gene ends were 4 bases for V and 1 base for J; bases not matched to a gene: 3. Germline CDR1 and CDR2: MNHEY and SVGAGI. The CDR3 has 15 amino acids. CDR3 bases: TGTGCCAGCAGTTCGACAGGGCAGAACACCGGGGAGCTGTTTTTT. It specifies CASSSTGQNTGELFF.

The chain is built from TRBV6-5 and TRBJ1-1, with D tentatively TRBD1 (5 bases). V lost 2 bases, J lost 6 bases, and 13 bases lay in between. Germline CDR1 is MNHEY and CDR2 is SVGAGI. The CDR3 has 14 residues. Written as DNA, the CDR3 is TGTGCCAGCAGTTACGGAGGGGAAGGGGCTGAAGCTTTCTTT. Protein sequence: CASSYGGEGAEAFF.

The CDR3 region has the DNA TGTGCCAGCAGCTTAAACAGGGCTTACGAGCAGTACTTC. Translation gives CASSLNRAYEQYF. The genes are TRBV13 and TRBJ2-7, with a possible D match to TRBD1 (6 bases). The CDR3 extends over 13 amino acids. V was trimmed by 2 bases and J by 4 bases, leaving 9 bases between them. Looked up from germline, CDR1 is PRHDT and CDR2 is FYEKMQ (reference sequence).

CDR3 sequence (DNA): TGTGCCAGCAGCTTAACAGTTTCCTACGAGCAGTACTTC. It codes for CASSLTVSYEQYF. V gene TRBV5-5 combines with J gene TRBJ2-7; no clear D. This CDR3 region has 13 residues. Germline loops: CDR1 SGHKS, CDR2 YYEKEE (reference sequence). The V end was cut by 2 bases, the J end by 1 base, with 7 bases between.

Only one count was recorded for this clone. V usage is TRBV7-9 and J usage is TRBJ1-2, with D possibly TRBD1 on 5 matching bases. The germline CDR1 and CDR2 sequences are SEHNR and FQNEAQ (reference sequence). The CDR3 is made up of 17 amino acids. The V and J ends lost 5 bases and 3 bases respectively, with 22 bases between them. In nucleotides, the CDR3 is TGTGCCAGCAGCCTCGGGGCGGAGTCCGGGGGGGACTATGGCTACACCTTC. Translated, it gives CASSLGAESGGDYGYTF.

The rearrangement joins TRBV9 to TRBJ2-3; D is unresolved. Germline V gives CDR1 SGDLS, CDR2 YYNGEE. The CDR3 contains 14 residues. V gave up 0 bases and J gave up 9 bases, with 14 bases separating them. The CDR3 spells CASSVATDGDTQYF. The DNA of the CDR3 is TGTGCCAGCAGCGTAGCCACAGATGGAGACACGCAGTATTTT.

The CDR3 protein is CASLARVPPSEKLFF. The CDR3 DNA follows: TGTGCCAGCTTAGCGCGAGTTCCGCCTTCCGAAAAACTGTTTTTT. The V call is TRBV6-1, the J call TRBJ1-4; D not certain. Germline lookup yields CDR1 MNHNS and CDR2 SASEGT. Trimming took off 8 bases at V and 8 bases at J, with 21 bases between the two ends. The CDR3 extends over 15 amino acids.

The chain joins TRBV21-1 to TRBJ1-5; the table assigns TRBD1, which was not confirmed against the DNA. TRBV21-1 is noted as a pseudogene. The CDR3 loop spans 13 amino acids. The CDR3 reads CASSKKGNQPQHF. The DNA for the CDR3 is TGTGCCAGCAGCAAAAAGGGGAATCAGCCCCAGCATTTT.

This sequence joins TRBV6-4 and TRBJ2-7; D gene unclear. Trimming took off 0 bases at V and 6 bases at J, with 9 bases between the two ends. This CDR3 has 13 residues. Looked up from germline, CDR1 is MRHNA and CDR2 is SNTAGT. The CDR3 here is CASSDSRAGEQYF. The CDR3, as DNA: TGTGCCAGCAGTGACTCAAGGGCAGGCGAGCAGTACTTC.

V usage is TRBV27 and J usage is TRBJ2-7; D is undetermined. CDR3 length: 11 residues. Germline V gene data show CDR1 as MNHEY and CDR2 as SMNVEV (reference sequence). Trimming stripped 1 base from V and 3 bases from J, with 1 base between. The CDR3 here is CASSLFYEQYF. CDR3 coding DNA: TGTGCCAGCAGTTTATTCTACGAGCAGTACTTC.

On this clone itself: One junction end does not reproduce the germline sequence, and a read error may be involved. The chain uses TRBV7-2 and TRBJ2-6, with no clear D. There are 16 residues in the CDR3. Germline values: CDR1 SGHTA, CDR2 FQGNSA. The CDR3, as DNA: TGTGCCAGCAGCTTAAGTAGCAACTCTGAGGCCAACGTCCTGACTTTC. This gives the protein CASSLSSNSEANVLTF.

The V and J genes are TRBV27 and TRBJ2-2; TRBD1 is a possible D gene (6 bases). V lost 2 bases to trimming and J lost 1 base, with 14 bases between them. This CDR3 spans 17 amino acids. Germline-derived CDR1 and CDR2 are MNHEY and SMNVEV (reference sequence). Written as DNA, the CDR3 is TGTGCCAGCAGTTTAGGGTGGCAGGGGAGGAACACCGGGGAGCTGTTTTTT. It specifies CASSLGWQGRNTGELFF.

The chain couples TRBV28 to TRBJ2-3, with D maybe TRBD1 (7 bases). Germline CDR1 MDHEN, CDR2 SYDVKM. With 5 bases removed from V and 0 bases from J, the gap between germline ends came to 15 bases. The CDR3 runs 16 residues. The CDR3 here is CASSPPGGTSTDTQYF. The DNA for the CDR3 is TGTGCCAGCAGTCCGCCAGGGGGGACTAGCACAGATACGCAGTATTTT.

The chain joins TRBV5-1 to TRBJ1-2; D is uncertain. V gave up 0 bases and J gave up 0 bases, with 9 bases separating them. Germline assignment: CDR1 SGHRS and CDR2 YFSETQ. The CDR3 is 15 residues long. CDR3 coding DNA: TGCGCCAGCAGCTTGGAGGCAGGAGCTAACTATGGCTACACCTTC. It specifies CASSLEAGANYGYTF.

J is TRBJ2-1 and V is TRBV5-1; unclear D gene. V lost 4 bases, J lost 8 bases, and 10 bases lay in between. Looked up from germline, CDR1 is SGHRS and CDR2 is YFSETQ. The CDR3 length is 12 residues. CDR3 DNA: TGCGCCAGCAGCCATGGGGTTGATGAGCAGTTCTTC. This encodes CASSHGVDEQFF. The variable domain in full, completed from reference TRBV5-1 and TRBJ2-1, reads KAGVTQTPRYLIKTRGQQVTLSCSPISGHRSVSWYQQTPGQGLQFLFEYFSETQRNKGNFPGRFSGRQFSNSRSEMNVSTLELGDSALYLCASSHGVDEQFFGPGTRLTVL.